Listed here are 9 T cell receptor beta chains from one sample, sequenced in a study of blood T cell repertoires in COVID-19. The protocol was immunoSEQ multiplex PCR, while the TCRdb copy is restricted to in-frame clones and leaves out a portion. The sample includes 100,000 or so clones, around 79% of them seen just once. Sequencing was performed on peripheral blood. These receptor sequences come from a man between 65 and 85 years old with active or convalescent COVID-19.

This clone was picked up a small number of times. The rearrangement links TRBV9 to TRBJ1-6; TRBD1 agrees at 7 bases. CDR3 length: 17 residues. Germline V CDR1 and CDR2: SGDLS, YYNGEE. Germline trimming cut 0 bases from V and 0 bases from J; bases unmatched to any gene: 3. For the CDR3, the DNA is TGTGCCAGCAGCGTAGGGGCAGGGGGCTCCTATAATTCACCCCTCCACTTT. It yields the protein CASSVGAGGSYNSPLHF.

The rearrangement joins TRBV19 to TRBJ2-1; 7 positions agree with TRBD1. Losses at the gene ends were 3 bases for V and 5 bases for J; bases not matched to a gene: 1. Germline assignment: CDR1 LNHDA and CDR2 SQIVND (reference sequence). The CDR3 covers 13 residues. CDR3 sequence (DNA): TGTGCCAGTAGTATGGGGACAGACAATGAGCAGTTCTTC. It encodes CASSMGTDNEQFF.

In its sample, this clone was seen once. The chain recombines TRBV5-6 with TRBJ1-5, with D uncertain. CDR3 length: 15 residues. Trimming took 2 bases from V and 0 from J, leaving 9 bases between them. Germline V gene data show CDR1 as SGHDT and CDR2 as YYEEEE. CDR3 DNA: TGTGCCAGCAGCTTCTCACGGTATAGCAATCAGCCCCAGCATTTT. This sequence encodes CASSFSRYSNQPQHF. Filled out from reference TRBV5-6 and TRBJ1-5, the complete variable domain reads DAGVTQSPTHLIKTRGQQVTLRCSPKSGHDTVSWYQQALGQGPQFIFQYYEEEERQRGNFPDRFSGHQFPNYSSELNVNALLLGDSALYLCASSFSRYSNQPQHFGDGTRLSIL.

The J gene is TRBJ1-2, the V gene TRBV3-1 (or the pseudogene TRBV3-2); D ambiguous. The germline CDR1 and CDR2 sequences are LGHDT and YNNKEL (reference sequence). The CDR3 spans 14 residues. V gave up 0 bases and J gave up 7 bases, with 12 bases separating them. The CDR3 region is CASSQDKAAGGYTF. The CDR3 bases are TGTGCCAGCAGCCAAGATAAGGCAGCGGGTGGCTACACCTTC.

V gene TRBV5-1 combines with J gene TRBJ2-7, with D perhaps TRBD1 (5 bases). V was clipped by 0 bases and J by 5 bases, with 15 bases between them. Germline-derived CDR1 and CDR2 are SGHRS and YFSETQ. There are 15 residues in the CDR3. In DNA, the CDR3 is TGCGCCAGCAGCTTGGCGGCCAGGGCCCCGGACGAGCAGTACTTC. Encoded protein: CASSLAARAPDEQYF.

The V and J genes are TRBV20-1 and TRBJ1-6, with 9 bases aligning to TRBD1. The CDR3 is made up of 17 amino acids. V dropped 3 bases and J dropped 0; count of bases not matched to a gene: 6. In germline, CDR1 is DFQATT, CDR2 SNEGSKA (reference sequence). Written as DNA, the CDR3 is TGCAGTGCTAGTCGCCCGGACAGGGGCTCCTATAATTCACCCCTCCACTTT. It is translated as CSASRPDRGSYNSPLHF.

A single count supports this clone. The V call is TRBV19, the J call TRBJ1-3; TRBD1 aligns across 7 bases. After removal of 8 bases from V and 0 bases from J, the junction contained 4 bases not matched to a gene. CDR3 length: 14 residues. The germline V gene encodes CDR1 LNHDA and CDR2 SQIVND (reference sequence). The CDR3: CASWDSHSGNTIYF. Written as DNA, the CDR3 is TGTGCCAGTTGGGACAGTCACTCTGGAAACACCATATATTTT.

V is TRBV5-1 and J is TRBJ2-7; 7 positions agree with TRBD1. This CDR3 contains 14 residues. V lost 4 bases to trimming and J lost 5 bases; unmatched junction nucleotides: 9. CDR1 is SGHRS and CDR2 is YFSETQ in the germline V gene. The CDR3 here is CASSQQTGHDEQYF. In nucleotides, the CDR3 is TGCGCCAGCAGCCAACAGACAGGGCACGACGAGCAGTACTTC.

This sequence joins TRBV19 and TRBJ1-4; 9 bases agree with TRBD1. The CDR3 runs 14 residues. In germline, CDR1 is LNHDA, CDR2 SQIVND (reference sequence). J lost 8 bases, V lost 6 bases, and 7 bases had no gene match. CDR3 in amino acids: CASRKTGGGEKLFF. The CDR3 nucleotides read TGTGCCAGTAGGAAGACAGGGGGAGGCGAAAAACTGTTTTTT.